Sequencing of this T cell receptor beta chain was carried out in a study of T-cell memory formation after mild COVID-19 (TCRdb year 2021). For the wider study: Most TCR sequence clusters were specific to one of the two donors. T-cell clones expanding and contracting after mild COVID-19 in two donors were tracked by longitudinal TCRalpha and TCRbeta repertoire sequencing. Two young, previously healthy adult volunteers, one female and one male, were included in the cohort. What the authors observed across the whole study: The study covered only a couple of mild cases, and larger cohorts including severe cases with pre-infection samples were considered necessary. Clones that contracted from day 15 to 85 showed balanced CD4/CD8 phenotypes, whereas a second wave of clones that expanded from day 15 to 37 leaned towards CD4+. Some responding clones were detected in pre-infection memory, suggesting pre-existing cross-reactive memory T cells joined the SARS-CoV-2 response. Contracting CD4+ clones appeared mostly in the CM and EM memory subsets, whereas CD8+ clones were enriched in EMRA. SARS-CoV-2 specificity was not confirmed for the second-wave clones peaking on day 37.

PBMCs were isolated by Ficoll-Paque density gradient centrifugation. Sequencing used an Illumina NovaSeq 6000. cDNA libraries for TCRalpha and TCRbeta were prepared by 5'RACE using constant-segment primers, with sample barcodes and unique molecular identifiers added. RNA was extracted from every sample with Trizol reagent. Libraries were amplified in two PCR steps, with a second sample barcode and Illumina TruSeq adapters added in the second step. Libraries were sequenced on an Illumina NovaSeq with 2 x 150 bp paired-end reads. Regarding the original processing steps: Reads were demultiplexed and collapsed into UMI-guided consensus sequences with migec v1.2.7. Using mixcr v2.1.11, UMI consensuses were aligned to TRA and TRB V and J templates and then assembled into clonotypes. A clonotype was counted as expanded or contracted only if both edgeR and NoisET called the change significant, with noise models trained on biological replicates. For edgeR calls, a false discovery rate-adjusted p below 0.01 and a log2 fold-change threshold of 1 were applied. As an exploratory analysis of dynamics, max-normalized trajectories of the 1000 most abundant clonotypes were examined by PCA with hierarchical clustering. The CD4 or CD8 phenotype of responding clones was assigned using the separately sequenced CD4+ and CD8+ repertoires. TCRdb trimmed public reads at Q25 via fastp, called clones via MiXCR and kept in-frame beta chains. Each record represents a unique CDR3 protein, reported with the most common genes and DNA among its rows. These V and J calls rely on TCRdb rather than the paper's analysis. Recorded for this sample are 430,000 or so distinct CDR3 sequences; 20% to 30% of them occurred a single time. The ten largest clones take up roughly an eighth of the sample.

Note on this clonotype: No cognate antigen has been identified for it. The record has no base qualities; no much larger clone is one base away.

Trimming at the junction amounts to 8 bases on V and 5 bases on J, and the germline ends lie 16 bases apart. From the cysteine through the phenylalanine, the CDR3 covers 14 amino acids. The retained sequence is limited to the CDR3, 42 bases, with the frame set at the first base. Looking up the germline V gene yields CDR1 MGHRA and CDR2 YSYEKL. This receptor was taken from an adult woman who had mild COVID-19 (a few samples of this study predate the infection). The sample titles of this study are shuffled in the database, so cell type and time point are left out; the donor was told from shared clones. What was sequenced was PBMCs or a T cell subset sorted from them (not recorded which). The V and J segments used are TRBV4-1 and TRBJ2-1; a tentative D call is TRBD2 (5 bases match). The DNA sequence is as follows: TGCGCCAGCCAAGATGTAAGAGGGAACAATGAGCAGTTCTTC. Its coded protein is CASQDVRGNNEQFF.